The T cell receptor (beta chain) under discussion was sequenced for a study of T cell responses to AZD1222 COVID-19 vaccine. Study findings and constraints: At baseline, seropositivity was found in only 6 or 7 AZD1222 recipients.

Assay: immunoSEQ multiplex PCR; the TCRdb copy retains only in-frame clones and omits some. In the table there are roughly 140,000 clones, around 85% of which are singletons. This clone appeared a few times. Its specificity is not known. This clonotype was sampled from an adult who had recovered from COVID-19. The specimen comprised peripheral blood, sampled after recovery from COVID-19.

For the CDR3, the DNA is TGTGCCAGCAGTTACTACGGGGGGCAGGATGGCTACACCTTC. Amino acids: CASSYYGGQDGYTF. The chain employs TRBV6-2 or TRBV6-3 and TRBJ1-2, with D tentatively TRBD1 (6 bases). There are 14 residues in the CDR3. V lost 1 base to trimming and J lost 6 bases, with 12 bases between them. Germline lookup yields CDR1 MNHEY and CDR2 SVGEGT.